The rows below give T cell receptor beta chains drawn from one sample of a study of radiation and T cells in renal cell carcinoma. Sequenced by immunoSEQ multiplex PCR; TCRdb stores in-frame clones only, minus some. In the table there are around 180,000 clones, about 88% of which are singletons. Sequencing used blood, obtained from a patient whose treatment included radiotherapy and nephrectomy. The source is a woman in her 50s with renal cell carcinoma. Both conserved end residues are part of each CDR3. A D gene is named only where the DNA matches it firmly. Expanded clones get a size class; other rows say once, few or many, or leave the size out.

>-|TRBJ1-5|TRBV2|15|TRBD1
CASSADRGQVKPQHF
>-|TRBJ2-7|TRBV7-3|14|-
CASSLGSGYGEQYF
>-|TRBJ2-3|TRBV7-2|16|TRBD2
CASSFAGTTSTDTQYF
>few|TRBJ1-1|TRBV5-1|13|-
CASTLGTNTEAFF
>-|TRBJ1-1|TRBV19|19|TRBD1
CASSIDLGTVGSVDTEAFF
>-|TRBJ1-2|TRBV19|13|-
CASSTRTRAGYTF
>-|TRBJ2-3|TRBV7-2|15|TRBD2
CASSPGGGFTDTQYF
>-|TRBJ1-2|TRBV5-8|15|-
CASSFRRAINYGYTF
>few|TRBJ1-6|TRBV7-6|11|-
CASSSGSPLHF
>-|TRBJ2-3|TRBV7-2|14|-
CASSGGPGTDTQYF
>-|TRBJ2-3|TRBV10-2|15|TRBD1
CASGAGQGWPDTQYF
>few|TRBJ1-1|TRBV14|13|TRBD1
CASAWTGVQSGVF
>few|TRBJ1-1|TRBV5-6|14|TRBD1
CASSRGTDPTEAFF
>-|TRBJ2-7|TRBV7-9|12|-
CASSSDGDEQYF
>few|TRBJ1-2|TRBV4-2|14|-
CASSQDRREYGYTF
>-|TRBJ1-6|TRBV5-4|15|TRBD1
CASSLRTGDNSPLHF
>-|TRBJ1-1|TRBV6-5|14|TRBD1
CASKIQGARTEAFF
>-|TRBJ2-7|TRBV6-5|13|-
CASSYSYRYEQYF
>-|TRBJ1-1|TRBV30|14|-
CAWQGVLFHTEAFF
>-|TRBJ1-1|TRBV7-9|12|-
CASTLGNTEAFF
>-|TRBJ2-7|TRBV4-3|14|-
CASSQDWDSYEQYF
>-|TRBJ2-2|TRBV18|13|-
CASSPLDSGELFF
>-|TRBJ2-1|TRBV19|16|TRBD1
CASSPNPGQVGDEQFF